This T cell receptor (beta chain) was identified in a study of cytomegalovirus exposure and HLA in healthy donors. Overall study results and limits: A later analysis reportedly found that, within productive TCRs, an Asian-associated ancestry cluster had fewer N-insertions than the mean observed across the roughly 630 donors. Reported performance of the classifier showed diagnosis of cytomegalovirus status with high specificity and sensitivity.

CDR3 length equals 15 residues. Germline-derived CDR1 and CDR2 are SGDLS and YYNGEE. V was pared by 3 bases and J by 7 bases, with 20 bases between. Concerning this clone itself: The target antigen is unknown.

It was with 60 Vbeta and 13 Jbeta primers that the PCR ran. This table comes from immunoSEQ multiplex PCR, and its TCRdb copy is limited to in-frame clones, with some not included. The table lists 95,000 to 100,000 clones, 75% to 90% of them singletons. The TCR originated in a man in his thirties or forties in good health and CMV-seronegative. The V gene is TRBV9, the J gene TRBJ2-7, with unresolved D. Sequencing input: PBMCs. The CDR3 DNA reads as TGTGCCAGCAGCGGCGAGGCTAGATACGCCAAAGAGCAGTACTTC. Amino acids: CASSGEARYAKEQYF.